The 18 T cell receptor beta chains given below trace back to one sample, sequenced in a study of blood T cell repertoires in COVID-19. Only in-frame clones appear in the TCRdb table, and some are missing; sequencing was by immunoSEQ multiplex PCR. Of 250,000 to 400,000 clones in the sample, 88% were seen once. Input material: peripheral blood. The receptors originated from a young woman with COVID-19, enrolled during active disease.

The genes are TRBV6-5 and TRBJ2-5; 11 bases fit TRBD1. The CDR3 totals 15 residues. J was trimmed by 5 bases and V by 10 bases; bases with no gene match: 12. The germline V gene encodes CDR1 MNHEY and CDR2 SVGAGI. CDR3 nucleotide sequence: TGTGCCACTATCATCGGACAGGGGGCCTTGGAGACCCAGTACTTC. Residues: CATIIGQGALETQYF.

The chain has TRBV30 and TRBJ1-5, with D tentatively TRBD1 (6 bases). Germline CDR1 reads GTSNPN; CDR2 reads SVGIG (reference sequence). V gave up 0 bases and J gave up 2 bases, with 14 bases separating them. This CDR3 comprises 16 residues. CDR3 in amino acids: CAWSVRWAGGNQPQHF. The CDR3 coding sequence is TGTGCCTGGAGTGTACGATGGGCAGGGGGCAATCAGCCCCAGCATTTT.

This clone was seen a single time. The chain combines TRBV30 with TRBJ2-3; tentative D call: TRBD1 (5 bases). Germline-derived CDR1 and CDR2 are GTSNPN and SVGIG (reference sequence). V lost 4 bases, J lost 1 base, and 12 bases lay in between. The CDR3 sequence is 14 residues long. The CDR3, as DNA: TGTGCCTGGAAGGGCGTACAGGGCACAGATACGCAGTATTTT. Translation: CAWKGVQGTDTQYF.

Written as DNA, the CDR3 is TGTGCCATCAGTGAGTCGTCGGGGGATGGCACAGATACGCAGTATTTT. This translates into CAISESSGDGTDTQYF. The genes are TRBV10-3 and TRBJ2-3, with a weak D call TRBD2 (6 bases). Per the germline V gene, CDR1 is ENHRY and CDR2 is SYGVKD. V shed 0 bases and J shed 1 base, with 11 bases lying between them. The CDR3 runs to 16 residues.

The chain uses TRBV6-6 and TRBJ1-2, with TRBD1 identical over 8 bases. The V gene's germline CDR1 is MNHNY and CDR2 SVGAGI (reference sequence). The CDR3 has 16 residues. Losses at the gene ends were 2 bases for V and 1 base for J; bases not matched to a gene: 6. The CDR3 loop is CASSYMGRGLNYGYTF. The CDR3 region has the DNA TGTGCCAGCAGTTACATGGGCAGGGGGCTTAACTATGGCTACACCTTC.

This clone was seen a handful of times. The chain uses TRBV18 and TRBJ1-1; TRBD1 agrees at 11 bases. The CDR3 contains 16 residues. The germline gives CDR1 KGHSH, CDR2 LQKENI. V was clipped by 5 bases and J by 4 bases; unmatched bases: 9. The CDR3: CASSSFGTGGITEAFF. The CDR3 DNA reads TGTGCCAGCTCATCCTTCGGGACAGGGGGTATCACTGAAGCTTTCTTT.

This rearrangement joins TRBV18 to TRBJ2-7; D perhaps matches TRBD1 (6 bases). Germline assignment: CDR1 KGHSH and CDR2 LQKENI. The CDR3 covers 15 residues. V was trimmed by 4 bases and J by 0 bases, leaving 13 bases between them. The CDR3: CASSLGDTSSYEQYF. CDR3 nucleotide sequence: TGTGCCAGCTCACTTGGGGACACCAGCTCCTACGAGCAGTACTTC.

The chain is built from TRBV19 and TRBJ1-1; the match to TRBD1 covers 9 bases. V shed 4 bases and J 5 bases; nucleotides not matched to a gene: 2. The germline CDR1 and CDR2 sequences are LNHDA and SQIVND (reference sequence). The CDR3 loop spans 13 amino acids. The CDR3, as DNA: TGTGCCAGTAGTAGGGACAGGGAGACTGAAGCTTTCTTT. It yields the protein CASSRDRETEAFF.

The genes are TRBV28 and TRBJ1-3, with D unresolved. V lost 6 bases, J lost 2 bases, and 5 bases lay in between. This CDR3 has 12 residues. Germline CDR1 and CDR2: MDHEN and SYDVKM. Here the CDR3 DNA reads TGTGCCAGCAGCTCGGCTGGAAACACCATATATTTT. Translated, it gives CASSSAGNTIYF. Based on the CDR3 plus reference TRBV28 and TRBJ1-3, the full variable domain is DVKVTQSSRYLVKRTGEKVFLECVQDMDHENMFWYRQDPGLGLRLIYFSYDVKMKEKGDIPEGYSVSREKKERFSLILESASTNQTSMYLCASSSAGNTIYFGEGSWLTVV.

This clone was picked up one time. The chain uses TRBV27 and TRBJ1-1, with D perhaps matching TRBD1 (6 bases). This CDR3 is built from 19 residues. V shed 3 bases and J shed 4 bases, with 27 bases lying between them. Germline V gives CDR1 MNHEY, CDR2 SMNVEV (reference sequence). CDR3: CASSFHRVGGRRFITEAFF. The CDR3 DNA follows: TGTGCCAGCAGTTTTCACAGGGTTGGTGGGCGAAGGTTTATCACTGAAGCTTTCTTT.

This rearrangement joins TRBV19 to TRBJ1-5; TRBD1 agrees at 7 bases. Germline V lookup: CDR1 LNHDA, CDR2 SQIVND (reference sequence). V dropped 11 bases and J dropped 2; count of bases not matched to a gene: 6. CDR3 length: 13 amino acids. The CDR3 loop is CAAGGTGNQPQHF. The CDR3 DNA is TGTGCCGCGGGGGGGACAGGCAATCAGCCCCAGCATTTT.

In this sample, this clone turned up once. The chain employs TRBV7-9 and TRBJ2-5; TRBD2 matches 9 bases. CDR1 is SEHNR, CDR2 FQNEAQ, per germline (reference sequence). The V gene end was trimmed by 1 base and the J gene end by 4 bases; junction bases not matched to a gene: 16. The CDR3 runs to 19 residues. The CDR3 sequence: CASSLGSGTSTAQVETQYF. For the CDR3, the DNA is TGTGCCAGCAGCTTAGGCTCCGGGACTAGCACGGCCCAAGTAGAGACCCAGTACTTC.

This rearrangement joins TRBV5-1 to TRBJ1-4; TRBD1 aligns across 7 bases. After removal of 3 bases from V and 5 bases from J, the junction contained 7 bases not matched to a gene. The CDR3 consists of 15 residues. Germline lookup yields CDR1 SGHRS and CDR2 YFSETQ. CDR3 DNA: TGCGCCAGCAGCTCCACAGGGGCTTCCAATGAAAAACTGTTTTTT. Translation: CASSSTGASNEKLFF.

The sample holds one count of this clone. This chain uses TRBV7-3 with TRBJ1-2; D perhaps matches TRBD1 (5 bases). Per germline, CDR1 SGHTA and CDR2 FQGTGA. Trimming pared 4 bases from V and 4 bases from J, leaving 10 bases between. The CDR3 extends over 13 amino acids. Here the CDR3 DNA reads TGTGCCAGCAGCTCACCCGGGGGCTATGGCTACACCTTC. Encoded protein: CASSSPGGYGYTF.

The chain carries TRBV19 and TRBJ1-6, with a possible D match to TRBD1 (6 bases). Per germline, CDR1 LNHDA and CDR2 SQIVND (reference sequence). This CDR3 has 17 amino acids. V was pared by 3 bases and J by 0 bases, with 12 bases between. The CDR3: CASSIGQTYSYNSPLHF. Written as DNA, the CDR3 is TGTGCCAGTAGTATCGGACAGACTTACTCCTATAATTCACCCCTCCACTTT.

V usage is TRBV11-2 and J usage is TRBJ1-6; no clear D gene. V was clipped by 5 bases and J by 4 bases, with 15 bases between them. Germline V gene sequence: CDR1 SGHAT, CDR2 FQNNGV. This CDR3 comprises 16 residues. The CDR3 reads CASSPGPNIYNSPLHF. DNA of the CDR3: TGTGCCAGCAGCCCAGGCCCGAATATTTATAATTCACCCCTCCACTTT.

The genes are TRBV29-1 and TRBJ1-5, with 11 bases matching TRBD1. The ends lost 6 bases at V and 3 bases at J; junction bases unmatched: 7. CDR3 length: 15 amino acids. Per germline, CDR1 SQVTM and CDR2 ANQGSEA. The CDR3 region has the DNA TGCAGCGTGGGGACAGGGGGAGATTCCAATCAGCCCCAGCATTTT. This encodes CSVGTGGDSNQPQHF. The variable domain in full, completed from reference TRBV29-1 and TRBJ1-5, reads SAVISQKPSRDICQRGTSLTIQCQVDSQVTMMFWYRQQPGQSLTLIATANQGSEATYESGFVIDKFPISRPNLTFSTLTVSNMSPEDSSIYLCSVGTGGDSNQPQHFGDGTRLSIL.

The chain combines TRBV5-1 with TRBJ1-1; D gene unclear. The CDR3 extends over 15 amino acids. Germline CDR1 SGHRS, CDR2 YFSETQ. V was pared by 0 bases and J by 1 base, with 10 bases between. CDR3 in amino acids: CASSLGGAGNTEAFF. For the CDR3, the DNA is TGCGCCAGCAGCTTGGGTGGCGCGGGGAACACTGAAGCTTTCTTT.